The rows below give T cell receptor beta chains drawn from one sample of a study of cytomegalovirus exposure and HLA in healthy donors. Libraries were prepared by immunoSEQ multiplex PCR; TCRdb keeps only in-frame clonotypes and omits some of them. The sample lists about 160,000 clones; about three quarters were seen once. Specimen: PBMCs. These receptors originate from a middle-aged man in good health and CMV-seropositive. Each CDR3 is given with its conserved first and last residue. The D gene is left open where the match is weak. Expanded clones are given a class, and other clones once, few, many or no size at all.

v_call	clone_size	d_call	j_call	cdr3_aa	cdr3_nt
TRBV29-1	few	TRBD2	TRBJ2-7	CSVGGAGTYEQYF	TGCAGCGTTGGAGGAGCGGGGACTTACGAGCAGTACTTC
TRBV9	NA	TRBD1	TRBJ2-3	CASSVAGSGGAQDTQYF	TGTGCCAGCAGCGTAGCTGGGTCAGGGGGAGCCCAAGATACGCAGTATTTT
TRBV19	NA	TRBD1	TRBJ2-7	CASKRQGNNYEQYF	TGTGCCAGTAAGCGACAGGGGAATAACTACGAGCAGTACTTC
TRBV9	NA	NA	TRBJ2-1	CASSDKGLASNEQFF	TGTGCCAGCAGCGATAAAGGACTCGCCTCGAATGAGCAGTTCTTC
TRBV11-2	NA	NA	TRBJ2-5	CASSFRDSKETQYF	TGTGCCAGCAGCTTCCGCGACAGTAAAGAGACCCAGTACTTC
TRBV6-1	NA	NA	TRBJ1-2	CASSEGFRGYTF	TGTGCCAGCAGTGAAGGTTTCAGAGGCTACACCTTC
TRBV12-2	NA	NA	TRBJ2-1	CASRLVGLSSYNEQFF	TGTGCAAGTCGCTTAGTAGGACTGAGCTCCTACAATGAGCAGTTCTTC
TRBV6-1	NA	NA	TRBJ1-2	CASSEVRGDGYTF	TGTGCCAGCAGTGAAGTTAGAGGCGATGGCTACACCTTC
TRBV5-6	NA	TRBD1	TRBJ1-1	CASSLGQGRAEAFF	TGTGCCAGCAGCTTGGGACAGGGAAGAGCTGAAGCTTTCTTT
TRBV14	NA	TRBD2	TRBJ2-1	CASSQGWLAGDNEQFF	TGTGCCAGCAGCCAAGGTTGGCTAGCGGGAGACAATGAGCAGTTCTTC
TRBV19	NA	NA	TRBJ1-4	CASSTAPNEKLFF	TGTGCCAGCTCGACAGCACCTAATGAAAAACTGTTTTTT
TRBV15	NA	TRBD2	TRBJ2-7	CATSRSRWGPQGEGNEQYF	TGTGCCACCAGCAGATCCCGGTGGGGTCCACAAGGGGAGGGGAACGAGCAGTACTTC
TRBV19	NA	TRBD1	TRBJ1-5	CASSTGQGQQPQHF	TGTGCCAGTAGTACCGGACAGGGTCAGCAGCCCCAGCATTTT
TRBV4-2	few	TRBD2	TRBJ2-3	CASSQADGGRVGDTQYF	TGTGCCAGCAGCCAAGCGGATGGCGGGAGAGTAGGAGATACGCAGTATTTT
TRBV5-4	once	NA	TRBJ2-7	CASSLDNYEQYF	TGTGCCAGCAGCTTGGACAACTACGAGCAGTACTTC
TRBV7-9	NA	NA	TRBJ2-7	CASSLGGFSRDSTYEQYF	TGTGCCAGCAGCTTAGGAGGGTTTTCCCGGGACTCCACCTACGAGCAGTACTTC
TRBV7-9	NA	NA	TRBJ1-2	CASSKAGNYGYTF	TGTGCCAGCAGCAAAGCAGGGAACTATGGCTACACCTTC
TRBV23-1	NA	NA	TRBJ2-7	CASRQGYEQYF	TGCGCCAGCAGACAGGGTTACGAGCAGTACTTC
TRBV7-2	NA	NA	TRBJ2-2	CASSLQANTGELFF	TGTGCCAGCAGCTTGCAGGCGAACACCGGGGAGCTGTTTTTT
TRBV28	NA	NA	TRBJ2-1	CASSGQGREQFF	TGTGCCAGCAGCGGCCAGGGGAGAGAGCAGTTCTTC
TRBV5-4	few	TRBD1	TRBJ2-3	CASSLRTGGSTDTQYF	TGTGCCAGCAGCTTAAGGACAGGGGGCAGTACAGATACGCAGTATTTT
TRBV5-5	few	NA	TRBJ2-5	CASSFGQAWYQETQYF	TGTGCCAGCAGCTTTGGGCAGGCTTGGTACCAAGAGACCCAGTACTTC
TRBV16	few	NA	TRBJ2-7	CASSQSNADQGSYEQYF	TGTGCCAGCAGCCAATCAAATGCTGATCAGGGTTCCTACGAGCAGTACTTC
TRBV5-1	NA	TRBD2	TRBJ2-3	CASSLADLADFISPSTDTQYF	TGCGCCAGCAGCTTGGCCGACCTAGCGGATTTTATCTCGCCCTCCACAGATACGCAGTATTTT
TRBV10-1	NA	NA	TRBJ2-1	CASMTGWQFF	TGCGCCAGCATGACAGGATGGCAGTTCTTC
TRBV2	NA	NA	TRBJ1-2	CASSLSRDLGYTF	TGTGCCAGCAGTCTTTCGCGGGACCTTGGCTACACCTTC
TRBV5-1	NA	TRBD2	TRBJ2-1	CASSLTSGLYNEQFF	TGCGCCAGCAGTTTAACTAGCGGACTTTACAATGAGCAGTTCTTC
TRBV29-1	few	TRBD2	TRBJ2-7	CSVRGTTYEQYF	TGCAGCGTCCGCGGGACTACCTACGAGCAGTACTTC
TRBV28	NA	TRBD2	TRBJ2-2	CASIRGGGRHTGELFF	TGTGCCAGCATCCGGGGTGGCGGGAGACATACCGGGGAGCTGTTTTTT
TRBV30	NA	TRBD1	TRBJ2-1	CAWSDRGLYNEQFF	TGTGCCTGGAGTGACAGGGGATTATACAATGAGCAGTTCTTC
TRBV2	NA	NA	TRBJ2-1	CASSPPARIHEQFF	TGTGCCAGCAGTCCACCGGCGCGGATACATGAGCAGTTCTTC
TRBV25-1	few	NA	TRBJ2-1	CASSESGEQFF	TGTGCCAGCAGTGAGTCAGGGGAGCAGTTCTTC
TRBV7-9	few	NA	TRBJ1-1	CSSSLPGAKNTEAFF	TGTTCCAGCAGCTTACCAGGGGCCAAGAACACTGAAGCTTTCTTT
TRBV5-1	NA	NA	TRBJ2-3	CASNGGGPAGADTQYF	TGCGCCAGCAACGGAGGAGGGCCGGCGGGTGCAGATACGCAGTATTTT
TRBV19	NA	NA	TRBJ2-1	CASSVYNEQFF	TGTGCCAGTAGTGTTTATAATGAGCAGTTCTTC
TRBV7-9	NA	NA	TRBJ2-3	CASSSGQGADTQYF	TGTGCCAGCAGCTCCGGACAAGGGGCAGATACGCAGTATTTT
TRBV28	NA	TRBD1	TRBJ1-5	CASRLGQGISQPQHF	TGTGCCAGCAGGCTGGGACAGGGGATCAGTCAGCCCCAGCATTTT
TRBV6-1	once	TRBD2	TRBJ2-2	CASPLAGGGELFF	TGTGCCAGCCCACTAGCGGGAGGGGGGGAGCTGTTTTTT
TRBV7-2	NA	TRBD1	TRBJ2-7	CASSFTGASYEQYF	TGTGCCAGCAGCTTCACAGGGGCTTCCTACGAGCAGTACTTC
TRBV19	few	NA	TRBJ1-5	CASSIDHSNNQPQHF	TGTGCCAGTAGTATAGATCACTCCAATAATCAGCCCCAGCATTTT
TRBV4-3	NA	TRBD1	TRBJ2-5	CASSQDRRQGQETQYF	TGCGCCAGCAGCCAAGATAGAAGACAGGGCCAAGAGACCCAGTACTTC
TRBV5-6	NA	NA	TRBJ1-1	CASSPRRGSEAFF	TGTGCCAGCAGCCCGCGGAGGGGCTCTGAAGCTTTCTTT
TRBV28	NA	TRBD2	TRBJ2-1	CASSLVLAGNNEQFF	TGTGCCAGCAGTTTAGTACTAGCGGGTAACAATGAGCAGTTCTTC
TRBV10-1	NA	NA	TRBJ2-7	CASSVYSYEQYF	TGCGCCAGCAGTGTATACAGCTACGAGCAGTACTTC
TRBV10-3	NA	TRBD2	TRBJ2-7	CAITSGSGYEQYF	TGTGCCATTACTAGCGGGAGTGGATACGAGCAGTACTTC
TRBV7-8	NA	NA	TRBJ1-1	CASSLGSYRGTEAFF	TGTGCCAGCAGCTTAGGTTCGTACCGGGGTACTGAAGCTTTCTTT
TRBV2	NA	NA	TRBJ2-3	CASSEALRGSTDTQYF	TGTGCCAGCAGTGAAGCGCTTCGGGGAAGCACAGATACGCAGTATTTT
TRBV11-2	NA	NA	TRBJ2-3	CASSLDIGGILPQYF	TGTGCCAGCAGCTTAGATATAGGCGGGATCTTACCGCAGTATTTT
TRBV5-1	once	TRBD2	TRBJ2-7	CASSLAGTSDYEQYF	TGCGCCAGCAGCTTGGCCGGGACTAGCGACTACGAGCAGTACTTC
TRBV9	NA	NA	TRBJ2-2	CASSVESFPGELFF	TGTGCCAGCAGCGTAGAGAGTTTTCCCGGGGAGCTGTTTTTT
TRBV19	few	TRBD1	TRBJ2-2	CASSIWTGTQPNTGELFF	TGTGCCAGTAGTATATGGACAGGGACCCAACCGAACACCGGGGAGCTGTTTTTT
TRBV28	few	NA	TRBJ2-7	CASSPKTVYEQYF	TGTGCCAGCAGCCCTAAGACTGTCTACGAGCAGTACTTC
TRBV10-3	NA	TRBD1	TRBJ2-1	CATGGSGNEQFF	TGTGCCACAGGGGGATCGGGCAATGAGCAGTTCTTC
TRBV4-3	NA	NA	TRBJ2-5	CASSQDPGVEQYF	TGCGCCAGCAGCCAAGATCCAGGGGTTGAGCAGTACTTC
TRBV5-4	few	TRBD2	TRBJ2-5	CASSGGGLAEETQYF	TGTGCCAGCAGCGGGGGGGGACTAGCGGAAGAGACCCAGTACTTC
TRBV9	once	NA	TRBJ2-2	CASSVYRGIAGNTGELFF	TGTGCCAGCAGCGTCTACCGAGGAATTGCCGGGAACACCGGGGAGCTGTTTTTT
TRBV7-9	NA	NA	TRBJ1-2	CASSLEAGGYTF	TGTGCCAGCAGCTTAGAGGCGGGGGGCTACACCTTC
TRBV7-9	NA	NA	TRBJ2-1	CASSLSTGIAFSYNEQFF	TGTGCCAGCAGCTTATCCACGGGGATAGCGTTCTCCTACAATGAGCAGTTCTTC
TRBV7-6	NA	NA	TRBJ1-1	CASSPRGNTEAFF	TGTGCCAGCAGCCCAAGAGGGAACACTGAAGCTTTCTTT